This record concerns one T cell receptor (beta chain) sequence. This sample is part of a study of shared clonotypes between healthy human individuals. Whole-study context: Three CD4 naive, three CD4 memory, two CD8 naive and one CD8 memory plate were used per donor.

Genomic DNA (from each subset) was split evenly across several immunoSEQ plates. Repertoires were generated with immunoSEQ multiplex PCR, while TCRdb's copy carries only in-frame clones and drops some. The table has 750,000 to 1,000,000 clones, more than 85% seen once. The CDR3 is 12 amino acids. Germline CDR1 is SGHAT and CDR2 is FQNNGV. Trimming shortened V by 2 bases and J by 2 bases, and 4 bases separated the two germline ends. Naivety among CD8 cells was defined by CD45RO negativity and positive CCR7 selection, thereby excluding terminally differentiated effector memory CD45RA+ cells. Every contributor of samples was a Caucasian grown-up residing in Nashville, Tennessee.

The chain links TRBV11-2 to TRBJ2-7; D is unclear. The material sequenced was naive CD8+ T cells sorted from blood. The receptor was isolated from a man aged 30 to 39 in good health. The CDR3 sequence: CASSLSTYEQYF. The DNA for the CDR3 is TGTGCCAGCAGCTTATCTACCTACGAGCAGTACTTC.